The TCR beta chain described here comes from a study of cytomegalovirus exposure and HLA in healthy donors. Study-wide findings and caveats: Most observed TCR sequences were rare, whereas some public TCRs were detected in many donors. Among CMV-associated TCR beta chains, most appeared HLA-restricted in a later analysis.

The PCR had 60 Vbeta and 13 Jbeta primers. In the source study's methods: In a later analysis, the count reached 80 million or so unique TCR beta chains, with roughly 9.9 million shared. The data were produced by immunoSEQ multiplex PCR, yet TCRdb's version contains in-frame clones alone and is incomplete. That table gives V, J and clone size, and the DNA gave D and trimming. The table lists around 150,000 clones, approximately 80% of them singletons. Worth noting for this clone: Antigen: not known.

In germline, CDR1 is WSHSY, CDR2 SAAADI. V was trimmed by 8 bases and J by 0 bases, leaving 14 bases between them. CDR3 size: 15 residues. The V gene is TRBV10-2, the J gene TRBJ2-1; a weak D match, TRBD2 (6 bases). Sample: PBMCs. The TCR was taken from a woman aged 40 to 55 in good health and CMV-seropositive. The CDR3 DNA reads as TGCGCCAGCCTTATCGGGGGAAGCTCCTACAATGAGCAGTTCTTC. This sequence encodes CASLIGGSSYNEQFF.